A single sample is the source of the 32 T cell receptor beta chains below, sequenced in a study of T cell responses to AZD1222 COVID-19 vaccine. The protocol was immunoSEQ multiplex PCR, while the TCRdb copy is restricted to in-frame clones and leaves out a portion. The data contain about 150,000 clones, roughly nine tenths of them singletons. Sequences were derived from peripheral blood, sampled 28 days after the second AZD1222 dose. The source of these receptors is an adult who received the AZD1222 COVID-19 vaccine.

The chain uses TRBV27 and TRBJ2-7, with a tentative D call TRBD1 (6 bases). The germline V gene encodes CDR1 MNHEY and CDR2 SMNVEV (reference sequence). The CDR3 is 15 residues long. V was shortened by 4 bases and J by 3 bases, with 16 bases between the two germline ends. The CDR3 DNA sequence: TGTGCCAGCAGTTCGCCCGACAGGATCCTCTACGAGCAGTACTTC. This gives the protein CASSSPDRILYEQYF.

The chain joins TRBV24-1 to TRBJ1-4; TRBD1 agrees at 7 bases. V shed 3 bases, J shed 4 bases, and the junction held 4 bases outside the gene matches. Germline assignment: CDR1 KGHDR and CDR2 SFDVKD. This CDR3 is built from 15 residues. The CDR3 bases are TGTGCCACCAGTGATCCCCGGGACAGTAATGAAAAACTGTTTTTT. It translates to CATSDPRDSNEKLFF.

This sequence joins TRBV4-1 and TRBJ2-7; the D is unclear. Germline V gene lookup returns CDR1 MGHRA and CDR2 YSYEKL. This CDR3 has 15 residues. V lost 3 bases, J lost 7 bases, and 19 bases lay in between. CDR3 DNA: TGCGCCAGCAGCCATACCCCCCAACGACGTGTGGAGCAGTACTTC. It yields the protein CASSHTPQRRVEQYF.

This clone was found once. The chain uses TRBV6-5 and TRBJ1-2; D may be TRBD1 (6 bases). Trimming stripped 5 bases from V and 2 bases from J, with 12 bases between. CDR3 length: 14 amino acids. CDR1 is MNHEY, CDR2 SVGAGI, per germline. The CDR3: CASSPRGFNYGYTF. CDR3 nucleotides: TGTGCCAGCAGTCCCAGGGGCTTCAACTATGGCTACACCTTC.

This chain joins TRBV30 and TRBJ1-5; D not certain. This CDR3 spans 13 amino acids. V gave up 3 bases and J gave up 10 bases, with 16 bases separating them. Per germline, CDR1 GTSNPN and CDR2 SVGIG (reference sequence). The CDR3 reads CAWRGRDSRPQHF. CDR3 nucleotides: TGTGCCTGGAGGGGCCGGGATTCCAGACCCCAGCATTTT.

The rearrangement uses TRBV11-2 and TRBJ2-1, with D unresolved. Germline V gives CDR1 SGHAT, CDR2 FQNNGV. Trimming stripped 2 bases from V and 5 bases from J, with 13 bases between. This CDR3 has 15 amino acids. CDR3: CASSLWGRLDNEQFF. The CDR3 DNA reads TGTGCCAGCAGCTTATGGGGAAGGCTAGACAATGAGCAGTTCTTC.

This clone came up once. This chain links TRBV7-9 with TRBJ2-7; TRBD1 matches at 9 bases. The CDR3 is 13 amino acids. V lost 0 bases and J lost 12; bases outside the gene matches: 6. Germline V gene data show CDR1 as SEHNR and CDR2 as FQNEAQ (reference sequence). The CDR3 region is CASSLALQGALYF. The CDR3 DNA reads TGTGCCAGCAGCTTAGCGCTACAGGGGGCTCTGTACTTC.

DNA for the CDR3: TGTGCCAGCAGCCCCGAGACAGGGACCGGGGAGCTGTTTTTT. Amino acid sequence: CASSPETGTGELFF. The chain joins TRBV13 to TRBJ2-2, with 7 bases fitting TRBD1. Germline trimming cut 5 bases from V and 5 bases from J; bases unmatched to any gene: 5. CDR3 length: 14 residues. Germline CDR1 and CDR2: PRHDT and FYEKMQ (reference sequence).

The chain is built from TRBV6-5 and TRBJ1-1; TRBD1 matches at 7 bases. The CDR3 runs to 15 residues. Trimming removed 0 bases from V and 6 bases from J; junction bases left unmatched: 7. Germline loops: CDR1 MNHEY, CDR2 SVGAGI. Written as DNA, the CDR3 is TGTGCCAGCAGTTACTCCCCACACACAGGGGCTGAAGCTTTCTTT. It encodes CASSYSPHTGAEAFF.

This clone was observed a few times. The rearrangement links TRBV5-1 to TRBJ2-5, with no clear D. CDR3 length equals 15 residues. Trimming pared 0 bases from V and 1 base from J, leaving 10 bases between. Germline V gene data show CDR1 as SGHRS and CDR2 as YFSETQ. The CDR3 is CASSLEVARQETQYF. CDR3 nucleotides: TGCGCCAGCAGCTTGGAGGTGGCCCGCCAAGAGACCCAGTACTTC.

The V gene is TRBV19, the J gene TRBJ2-1; D may be TRBD2 (6 bases). V was trimmed by 8 bases and J by 9 bases, leaving 17 bases between them. The CDR3 has 13 amino acids. CDR1 and CDR2 (germline): LNHDA, SQIVND (reference sequence). The CDR3 reads CASATSPGGEQFF. CDR3 DNA sequence: TGTGCCAGTGCGACCTCTCCCGGGGGTGAGCAGTTCTTC.

This rearrangement joins TRBV27 to TRBJ2-3, with 8 bases lining up with TRBD2. The V and J ends lost 3 bases and 4 bases, in that order; junction bases with no gene match: 3. Looked up from germline, CDR1 is MNHEY and CDR2 is SMNVEV (reference sequence). The CDR3 spans 14 residues. In DNA, the CDR3 is TGTGCCAGCAGTTTGGGGACTAGTTCAGATACGCAGTATTTT. This sequence encodes CASSLGTSSDTQYF.

The rearrangement uses TRBV19 and TRBJ1-3; no reliable D call. V lost 5 bases and J lost 0, with 8 bases in between. Germline assignment: CDR1 LNHDA and CDR2 SQIVND (reference sequence). There are 14 residues in the CDR3. For the CDR3, the DNA is TGTGCCAGTAGTCCCAGCTACTCTGGAAACACCATATATTTT. It translates to CASSPSYSGNTIYF.

The rearrangement links TRBV7-2 to TRBJ1-1; unclear D gene. CDR1 and CDR2 (germline): SGHTA, FQGNSA. V was cut by 6 bases and J by 1 base, with 12 bases left in between. The CDR3 totals 14 residues. This CDR3 reads CASRRAGENTEAFF. DNA of the CDR3: TGTGCCAGCAGGCGGGCAGGAGAGAACACTGAAGCTTTCTTT.

The rearrangement joins TRBV7-9 to TRBJ2-7; 7 bases fit TRBD1. This CDR3 is built from 14 residues. V shed 5 bases and J 5 bases; nucleotides not matched to a gene: 9. Germline CDR1 and CDR2: SEHNR and FQNEAQ (reference sequence). The CDR3 DNA reads TGTGCCAGCAGCACCCAGACAGGGATGAACGAGCAGTACTTC. This translates into CASSTQTGMNEQYF.

J is TRBJ2-3 and V is TRBV5-1; a weak D match, TRBD2 (5 bases). This CDR3 has 16 amino acids. With 4 bases removed from V and 0 bases from J, the gap between germline ends came to 15 bases. The germline V gene encodes CDR1 SGHRS and CDR2 YFSETQ. CDR3 coding DNA: TGCGCCAGCAGCACGGCGGGCACATCTAGCACAGATACGCAGTATTTT. Protein: CASSTAGTSSTDTQYF.

The V call is TRBV19, the J call TRBJ2-1; D unresolved. CDR3 size: 15 residues. Germline assignment: CDR1 LNHDA and CDR2 SQIVND (reference sequence). Trimming pared 1 base from V and 4 bases from J, leaving 11 bases between. The CDR3 sequence is CASSIGGRIYNEQFF. In DNA form, the CDR3 reads TGTGCCAGTAGTATAGGTGGGCGGATTTACAATGAGCAGTTCTTC.

The CDR3 DNA sequence: TGTGCCAGCTCACCACGGAAATCCACTGAAGCTTTCTTT. Amino acids: CASSPRKSTEAFF. The J gene is TRBJ1-1, the V gene TRBV18; D is unresolved. CDR3 length: 13 residues. Germline assignment: CDR1 KGHSH and CDR2 LQKENI. V was shortened by 1 base and J by 4 bases, with 7 bases between the two germline ends.

The chain uses TRBV9 and TRBJ1-4; TRBD1 aligns across 9 bases. CDR3 length: 16 amino acids. Germline CDR1 reads SGDLS; CDR2 reads YYNGEE. The V gene end was trimmed by 4 bases and the J gene end by 5 bases; junction bases not matched to a gene: 9. The CDR3 here is CASSPGLGQGNEKLFF. Written as DNA, the CDR3 is TGTGCCAGCAGCCCAGGCCTGGGACAGGGAAATGAAAAACTGTTTTTT.

The chain couples TRBV10-3 to TRBJ1-2, with D uncertain. V gave up 2 bases and J gave up 4 bases, with 14 bases separating them. Germline CDR1 is ENHRY and CDR2 is SYGVKD. The CDR3 consists of 15 residues. This CDR3 reads CAISEGQWRLYGYTF. The DNA of the CDR3 is TGTGCCATCAGTGAGGGTCAGTGGAGGCTCTATGGCTACACCTTC.

This clone was recorded once. The chain links TRBV5-8 to TRBJ1-5; D is undetermined. The germline V gene has CDR1 SGHTS and CDR2 YDEGEE. This CDR3 is built from 16 residues. Trimming shortened V by 1 base and J by 0 bases, and 11 bases separated the two germline ends. For the CDR3, the DNA is TGTGCCAGCAGCTTGATTCAGTACAATAGCAATCAGCCCCAGCATTTT. It codes for CASSLIQYNSNQPQHF.

The CDR3 reads CASSQARPRDTEAFF. The CDR3 nucleotides read TGTGCCAGCAGCCAGGCCCGCCCAAGGGACACTGAAGCTTTCTTT. The V and J genes are TRBV3-1 (or the pseudogene TRBV3-2) and TRBJ1-1; D ambiguous. CDR1 and CDR2 (germline): LGHDT, YNNKEL (reference sequence). Trimming removed 3 bases at V and 3 bases at J, with 14 bases between. The CDR3 has 15 amino acids.

The V and J genes are TRBV7-9 and TRBJ2-3, with D perhaps TRBD1 or TRBD2 (5 bases each). Germline V gene data show CDR1 as SEHNR and CDR2 as FQNEAQ (reference sequence). V lost 5 bases to trimming and J lost 1 base, with 25 bases between them. The CDR3 covers 19 residues. The CDR3, as DNA: TGTGCCAGCAGCGTAGATCCCCGGGACCGTAAGGTGGGCACAGATACGCAGTATTTT. It translates to CASSVDPRDRKVGTDTQYF.

Regarding this clone: One base away lies a much larger clone, so this may be a sequencing read error. The rearrangement joins TRBV7-2 to TRBJ1-1; no clear D. The CDR3 loop spans 12 amino acids. Germline CDR1 and CDR2: SGHTA and FQGNSA. V lost 2 bases and J lost 4, with 5 bases in between. The CDR3 is CASSLSFTEAFF. The CDR3 nucleotides are TGTGCCAGCAGCTTAAGCTTCACTGAAGCTTTCTTT.

The J gene is TRBJ2-2, the V gene TRBV2; 11 nucleotides match TRBD1. The CDR3 contains 15 residues. Germline-derived CDR1 and CDR2 are SNHLY and FYNNEI. V gave up 5 bases and J gave up 4 bases; unmatched junction bases: 3. DNA of the CDR3: TGTGCCAGCAGTTGGGACAGGGGGGCCACCGGGGAGCTGTTTTTT. This sequence encodes CASSWDRGATGELFF.

This clone was seen only once. Here the CDR3 reads CASRRTSGGLREQFF. CDR3 DNA sequence: TGTGCCAGCAGACGGACTAGCGGGGGGCTCAGGGAGCAGTTCTTC. The rearrangement uses TRBV7-9 and TRBJ2-1; 14 nucleotides match TRBD2. Germline V lookup: CDR1 SEHNR, CDR2 FQNEAQ (reference sequence). J was trimmed by 10 bases and V by 6 bases; bases with no gene match: 8. The CDR3 sequence is 15 residues long.

The chain uses TRBV9 and TRBJ1-2; TRBD1 matches at 7 bases. After removal of 3 bases from V and 3 bases from J, the junction contained 14 bases not matched to a gene. The CDR3 consists of 17 residues. Germline V gives CDR1 SGDLS, CDR2 YYNGEE. Here the CDR3 DNA reads TGTGCCAGCAGCGCAGGAGGGAGGGGGCTTGGTGACTATGGCTACACCTTC. This sequence encodes CASSAGGRGLGDYGYTF.

This clone was picked up one time. The chain uses TRBV6-1 and TRBJ1-4, with a weak D call TRBD1 (5 bases). CDR1 is MNHNS and CDR2 is SASEGT in the germline V gene. The CDR3 consists of 15 residues. The V end lost 5 bases, the J end lost 4 bases, and 14 bases lay between the germline ends. CDR3 region: CASSSPTGGNEKLFF. CDR3 in DNA: TGTGCCAGCAGTTCTCCGACCGGGGGTAATGAAAAACTGTTTTTT.

This clone was seen once. The chain joins TRBV7-2 to TRBJ2-7, with TRBD1 identical over 9 bases. The germline gives CDR1 SGHTA, CDR2 FQGNSA. J lost 1 base, V lost 5 bases, and 3 bases had no gene match. This CDR3 contains 14 residues. CDR3: CASSEGQGSYEQYF. CDR3 nucleotides: TGTGCCAGCAGCGAGGGACAGGGTTCCTACGAGCAGTACTTC.

The rearrangement joins TRBV18 to TRBJ1-6, with a tentative D call TRBD1 (6 bases). Between the trimmed V and J ends, which lost 3 bases and 12 bases, there was a span of 12 bases. The CDR3 consists of 13 residues. Germline V CDR1 and CDR2: KGHSH, LQKENI. Written as DNA, the CDR3 is TGTGCCAGCTCACCGCAGGGGCCCCGACCCCTCCACTTT. It is translated as CASSPQGPRPLHF.

The rearrangement links TRBV19 to TRBJ2-5, with D possibly TRBD1 on 6 matching bases. V was shortened by 3 bases and J by 2 bases, with 10 bases between the two germline ends. Germline CDR1 reads LNHDA; CDR2 reads SQIVND (reference sequence). CDR3 length: 14 amino acids. CDR3 loop: CASSIGTQQETQYF. CDR3 DNA: TGTGCCAGTAGTATTGGGACACAGCAAGAGACCCAGTACTTC.

V usage is TRBV15 and J usage is TRBJ2-3, with a tentative D call TRBD2 (6 bases). The CDR3 loop spans 16 amino acids. Germline V gene sequence: CDR1 LNHNV, CDR2 YYDKDF (reference sequence). Trimming removed 4 bases at V and 1 base at J, with 15 bases between. CDR3 sequence: CATSISRGGRTDTQYF. DNA of the CDR3: TGTGCCACCAGCATCTCGCGGGGCGGACGCACAGATACGCAGTATTTT.